This T cell receptor beta chain was sequenced for a study of OX40 agonist ivuxolimab in advanced cancers. V was trimmed by 0 bases and J by 5 bases, leaving 8 bases between them. The CDR3 is made up of 14 amino acids. Per germline, CDR1 SGHRS and CDR2 YFSETQ. Profiled with immunoSEQ multiplex PCR; TCRdb holds only in-frame clones, not every one. Among around 67,000 clones listed, about 80% were seen once. The source was CD4+ or CD8+ T cells sorted from blood, collected in a trial of the OX40 agonist ivuxolimab. This receptor was obtained from an adult with an advanced solid tumor such as melanoma, head and neck, liver or kidney cancer. V and J are TRBV5-1 and TRBJ1-4; maybe TRBD1 (5 bases). DNA of the CDR3: TGCGCCAGCAGCTTGGGGCAGGGAAATGAAAAACTGTTTTTT. Protein product: CASSLGQGNEKLFF.